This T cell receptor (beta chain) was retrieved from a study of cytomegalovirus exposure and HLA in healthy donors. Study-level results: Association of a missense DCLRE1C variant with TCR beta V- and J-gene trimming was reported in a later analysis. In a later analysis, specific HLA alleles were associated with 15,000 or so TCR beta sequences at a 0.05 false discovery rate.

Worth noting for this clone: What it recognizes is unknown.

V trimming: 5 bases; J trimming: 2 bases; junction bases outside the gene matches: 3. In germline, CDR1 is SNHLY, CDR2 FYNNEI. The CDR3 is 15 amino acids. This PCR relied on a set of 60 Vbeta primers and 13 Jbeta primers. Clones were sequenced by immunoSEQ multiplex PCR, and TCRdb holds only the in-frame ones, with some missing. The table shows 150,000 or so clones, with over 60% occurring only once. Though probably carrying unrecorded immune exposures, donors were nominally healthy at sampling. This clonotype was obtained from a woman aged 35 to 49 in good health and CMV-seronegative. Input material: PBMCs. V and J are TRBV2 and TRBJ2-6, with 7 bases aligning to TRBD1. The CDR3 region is CASSPGTAGANVLTF. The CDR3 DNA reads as TGTGCCAGCAGTCCCGGGACAGCTGGGGCCAACGTCCTGACTTTC.